These T cell receptor beta chains were read from a single sample in a study of spatial heterogeneity in lung cancer. TCRdb re-called the 5' RACE reads through MiXCR, storing one row per CDR3 protein. Seen here are about 80,000 distinct CDR3 sequences, under 25% observed once, and the top ten hold 6.2%. The sample was PBMCs, taken at surgery. The receptors originated from a male donor with early-stage non-small cell lung cancer. Each CDR3 is given with its conserved first and last residue. Each record gives: D gene, clone size, V gene, J gene, CDR3 DNA, CDR3 protein. The D gene is left open where the match is weak. Not every row has a clone size; where given, it reads once, few, many or a size class.

d_gene: TRBD2; abundance: few; v_gene: TRBV2; j_gene: TRBJ2-7; CDR3nt: TGTGCCAGCGAGGGGACTAACACCTACGAGCAGTACTTC; CDR3aa: CASEGTNTYEQYF
d_gene: .; abundance: .; v_gene: TRBV7-3; j_gene: TRBJ2-3; CDR3nt: TGTGCCAGCAGCCCAAGCCCCACAGATACGCAGTATTTT; CDR3aa: CASSPSPTDTQYF
d_gene: .; abundance: many; v_gene: TRBV7-9; j_gene: TRBJ1-1; CDR3nt: TGTGCCAGCAGCTTAAGGGACCCGAGCACTGAAGCTTTCTTT; CDR3aa: CASSLRDPSTEAFF
d_gene: TRBD1; abundance: .; v_gene: TRBV6-5; j_gene: TRBJ2-7; CDR3nt: TGTGCCAGCAGTCAGACAGGGTCGATGGAGCAGTACTTC; CDR3aa: CASSQTGSMEQYF
d_gene: .; abundance: once; v_gene: TRBV18; j_gene: TRBJ1-2; CDR3nt: TGTGCCAGCTCACCTGGTGAGGGAGGCTATGGCTACACCTTC; CDR3aa: CASSPGEGGYGYTF
d_gene: .; abundance: few; v_gene: TRBV3-1; j_gene: TRBJ1-2; CDR3nt: TGTGCCAGCAGCCCCGGGGGTCGTGAAGGGGGCTATGGCTACACCTTC; CDR3aa: CASSPGGREGGYGYTF
d_gene: .; abundance: few; v_gene: TRBV27; j_gene: TRBJ1-4; CDR3nt: TGTGCCAGCAGCCGCGCAGGACAGCTTAATGAAAAACTGTTTTTT; CDR3aa: CASSRAGQLNEKLFF
d_gene: TRBD1; abundance: .; v_gene: TRBV6-2/TRBV6-3; j_gene: TRBJ1-5; CDR3nt: TGTGCCAGCAGTTTGGACAGGGGGCTTCAGCCCCAGCATTTT; CDR3aa: CASSLDRGLQPQHF
d_gene: .; abundance: many; v_gene: TRBV6-1; j_gene: TRBJ2-3; CDR3nt: TGTGCCAGCAGAGCAGGGGAGGAAGGAGATACGCAGTATTTT; CDR3aa: CASRAGEEGDTQYF
d_gene: TRBD1; abundance: many; v_gene: TRBV28; j_gene: TRBJ1-4; CDR3nt: TGTGCCAGCAGACCCGACAGGGCTCCTGTGCTCAAACTGTTTTTT; CDR3aa: CASRPDRAPVLKLFF
d_gene: .; abundance: few; v_gene: TRBV10-3; j_gene: TRBJ2-5; CDR3nt: TGTGCCATCAGTGCGAGACCAGGTCCAGAGACCCAGTACTTC; CDR3aa: CAISARPGPETQYF
d_gene: TRBD2; abundance: .; v_gene: TRBV5-4; j_gene: TRBJ2-2; CDR3nt: TGTGCCAGCAGCCGTGGACTAGCGGGGGCCCTCAACACCGGGGAGCTGTTTTTT; CDR3aa: CASSRGLAGALNTGELFF
d_gene: TRBD2; abundance: .; v_gene: TRBV6-2/TRBV6-3; j_gene: TRBJ2-7; CDR3nt: TGTGCCAGCAGTTCCCACCGACTAGCGGGGGGGTTCTACGAGCAGTACTTC; CDR3aa: CASSSHRLAGGFYEQYF
d_gene: TRBD2; abundance: few; v_gene: TRBV6-5; j_gene: TRBJ2-1; CDR3nt: TGTGCCAGCAGGCAACAGGGGACTAGCGTCCTCCGCTCCTACAATGAGCAGTTCTTC; CDR3aa: CASRQQGTSVLRSYNEQFF
d_gene: .; abundance: few; v_gene: TRBV6-1; j_gene: TRBJ1-5; CDR3nt: TGTGCCAGCAGTGAAGGTCCGGTAAATCAGCCCCAGCATTTT; CDR3aa: CASSEGPVNQPQHF